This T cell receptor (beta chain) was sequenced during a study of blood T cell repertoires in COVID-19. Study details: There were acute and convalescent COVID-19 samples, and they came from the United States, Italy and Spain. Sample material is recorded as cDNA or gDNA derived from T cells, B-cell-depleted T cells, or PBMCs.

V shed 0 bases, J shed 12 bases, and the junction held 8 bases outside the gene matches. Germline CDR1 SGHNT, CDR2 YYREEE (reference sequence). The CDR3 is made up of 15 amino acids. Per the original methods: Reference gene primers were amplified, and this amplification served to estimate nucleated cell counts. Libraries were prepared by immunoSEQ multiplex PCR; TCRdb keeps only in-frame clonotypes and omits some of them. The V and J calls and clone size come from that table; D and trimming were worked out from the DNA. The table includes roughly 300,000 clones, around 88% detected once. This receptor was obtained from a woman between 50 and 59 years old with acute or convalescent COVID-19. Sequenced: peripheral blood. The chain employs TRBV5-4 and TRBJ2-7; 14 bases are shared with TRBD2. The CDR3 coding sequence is TGTGCCAGCAGCTTGGCGGGGACTAGCGGGAGTACACTGTACTTC. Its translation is CASSLAGTSGSTLYF.